There are a few counts of the clone carrying this T cell receptor (beta chain). Antigen unknown. This sample is part of a study of T-cell memory formation after mild COVID-19. Study-wide background: Across donors, TCR clusters were largely donor specific.

Whole-study results and caveats: CD4+ clones that contracted lay mainly in CM and EM; CD8+ ones lay in EMRA.

TCRdb re-analysed the 5' RACE reads in MiXCR, keeping a single row per CDR3 protein. The profile shows about 360,000 distinct CDR3 sequences, 14% of them singletons. The germline V gene encodes CDR1 SGHTA and CDR2 FQGNSA. The CDR3 spans 16 residues. Trimming removed 2 bases from V and 2 bases from J; junction bases left unmatched: 6. The receptor comes from a young man who had mild COVID-19 (a few samples of this study predate the infection). Cell type and time point are not known. Sequencing input: PBMCs or a T cell subset sorted from them (not recorded which). The chain recombines TRBV7-2 with TRBJ2-1, with 7 bases matching TRBD1. The chain's CDR3 is CASSLPAGQAYNEQFF. The DNA of the CDR3 is TGTGCCAGCAGCTTACCAGCAGGACAGGCCTACAATGAGCAGTTCTTC.